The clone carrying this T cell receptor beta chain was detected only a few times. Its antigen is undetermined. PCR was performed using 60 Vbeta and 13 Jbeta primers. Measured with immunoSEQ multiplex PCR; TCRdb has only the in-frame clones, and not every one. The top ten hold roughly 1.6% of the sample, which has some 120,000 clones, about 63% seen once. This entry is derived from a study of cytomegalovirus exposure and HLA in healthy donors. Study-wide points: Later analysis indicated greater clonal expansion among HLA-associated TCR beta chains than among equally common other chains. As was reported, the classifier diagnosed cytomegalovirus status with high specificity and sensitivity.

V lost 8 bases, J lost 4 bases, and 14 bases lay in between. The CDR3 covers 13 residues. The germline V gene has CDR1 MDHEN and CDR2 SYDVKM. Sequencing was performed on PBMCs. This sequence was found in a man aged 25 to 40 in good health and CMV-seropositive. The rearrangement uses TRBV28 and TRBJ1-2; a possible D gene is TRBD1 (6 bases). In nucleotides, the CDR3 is TGTGCCAGCGGAATTACAGGGTTCTATGGCTACACCTTC. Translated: CASGITGFYGYTF.